The 3 T cell receptor beta chains given below trace back to one sample, sequenced in a study of neurological immune-mediated disorders. A single record per CDR3 protein comes from TCRdb applying MiXCR to the 5' RACE reads. Among fewer than 55,000 distinct CDR3 sequences listed, about 12% were seen once. Time point specified: longitudinal time-point 3. What was sequenced was PBMCs. The receptors come from a male donor with HTLV-1-associated myelopathy (HAM/TSP).

This clonotype was seen repeatedly, ten times or more. The CDR3 DNA reads as TGCAGTGCTAGAGAGGGAGGCTACACCTTC. It translates to CSAREGGYTF. This chain joins TRBV20-1 and TRBJ1-2, with D uncertain. This CDR3 region has 10 residues. V lost 0 bases and J lost 8, with 4 bases in between. The germline CDR1 and CDR2 sequences are DFQATT and SNEGSKA (reference sequence).

The chain joins TRBV20-1 to TRBJ2-1; D may be TRBD1 (7 bases). Germline V gives CDR1 DFQATT, CDR2 SNEGSKA (reference sequence). CDR3 length: 14 residues. Trimming left V 6 bases short and J 9 bases short, with 21 bases between. The CDR3 region is CSAMSRGALCEQFF. In DNA form, the CDR3 reads TGCAGTGCCATGAGCAGGGGGGCCCTCTGTGAGCAGTTCTTC.

Comments on this clonotype: Being one base from a much bigger clone, this may be a read error. This rearrangement joins TRBV12-3 or TRBV12-4 to TRBJ2-5, with D possibly being TRBD1 or TRBD2 (5 bases each). CDR3 size: 13 residues. Trimming took 2 bases from V and 6 from J, leaving 10 bases between them. CDR3 nucleotide sequence: TGTGCCAGCAGTTTAACGGGGCAAAAGACCCAGTACTTC. Protein sequence: CASSLTGQKTQYF.